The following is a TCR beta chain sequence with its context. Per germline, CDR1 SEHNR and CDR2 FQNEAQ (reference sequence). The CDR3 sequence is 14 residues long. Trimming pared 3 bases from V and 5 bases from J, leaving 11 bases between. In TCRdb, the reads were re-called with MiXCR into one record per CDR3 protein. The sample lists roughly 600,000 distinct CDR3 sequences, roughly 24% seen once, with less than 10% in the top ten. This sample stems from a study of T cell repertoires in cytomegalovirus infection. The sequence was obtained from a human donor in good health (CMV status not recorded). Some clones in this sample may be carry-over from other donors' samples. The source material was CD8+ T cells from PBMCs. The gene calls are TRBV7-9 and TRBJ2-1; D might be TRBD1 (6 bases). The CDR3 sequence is CASSLPGANNEQFF. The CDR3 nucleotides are TGTGCCAGCAGCTTGCCAGGGGCCAACAATGAGCAGTTCTTC. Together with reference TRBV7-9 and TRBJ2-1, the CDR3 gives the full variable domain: DTGVSQNPRHKITKRGQNVTFRCDPISEHNRLYWYRQTLGQGPEFLTYFQNEAQLEKSRLLSDRFSAERPKGSFSTLEIQRTEQGDSAMYLCASSLPGANNEQFFGPGTRLTVL.